What follows are 10 T cell receptor beta chains derived from one specimen sequenced in a study of blood T cells in healthy people across ages. Primed by a sample-barcoded 5' primer and a J-beta primer mix, a second PCR proceeded for about 6 to 11 cycles. One entry per CDR3 protein, called by TCRdb with MiXCR from the 5' RACE reads. The profile shows 2 million or so distinct CDR3 sequences, just under 50% of them singletons. Source material: blood. The receptors originated from a middle-aged woman in good health.

The DNA of the CDR3 is TGTGCCACCAGCAGAGAGGGGTGGGGGACCCCAAGGGACTATGGCTACACCTTC. Amino acid sequence: CATSREGWGTPRDYGYTF. The rearrangement uses TRBV15 and TRBJ1-2; the D gene is possibly TRBD1 (5 bases). The V end lost 0 bases, the J end lost 3 bases, and 20 bases lay between the germline ends. The CDR3 is made up of 18 amino acids. Germline values: CDR1 LNHNV, CDR2 YYDKDF (reference sequence).

The CDR3 region is CASSKQIESREAFF. CDR3 nucleotide sequence: TGCGCCAGCAGCAAACAGATTGAGTCTCGTGAAGCTTTCTTT. The rearrangement uses TRBV5-1 and TRBJ1-1, with D unresolved. The CDR3 contains 14 residues. The V gene's germline CDR1 is SGHRS and CDR2 YFSETQ. Trimming took 4 bases from V and 7 from J, leaving 17 bases between them.

The rearrangement links TRBV29-1 to TRBJ1-4; tentatively, D is TRBD1 (5 bases). Germline V gives CDR1 SQVTM, CDR2 ANQGSEA. The CDR3 consists of 12 residues. V shed 7 bases and J shed 3 bases, with 9 bases lying between them. As DNA, the CDR3 is TGCAGCGGCGGGGGACCTAATGAAAAACTGTTTTTT. Translating gives CSGGGPNEKLFF.

Comment on this clonotype: A read error may be the cause here, since a much bigger clone is one base away. This chain connects TRBV20-1 to TRBJ2-7, with D possibly called TRBD1 or TRBD2 (5 bases each). CDR3 length: 14 amino acids. Germline V gene sequence: CDR1 DFQATT, CDR2 SNEGSKA (reference sequence). V shed 5 bases and J shed 2 bases, with 16 bases lying between them. The CDR3 bases are TGCAGTGCTCAGACCGGGGACGGGGCCTACGAGCAGTACTTC. Its translation: CSAQTGDGAYEQYF.

The V call is TRBV6-2 or TRBV6-3, the J call TRBJ2-7; TRBD1 might be the D (6 bases). V was cut by 5 bases and J by 7 bases, with 15 bases left in between. CDR3 length: 13 amino acids. CDR1 and CDR2 from the germline V gene are MNHEY and SVGEGT. CDR3 protein: CASSDRNSVEQYF. The CDR3 bases are TGTGCCAGCAGTGACAGGAACAGCGTGGAGCAGTACTTC.

The rearrangement links TRBV7-9 to TRBJ2-5, with D possibly matching TRBD2 (6 bases). V was shortened by 5 bases and J by 1 base, with 20 bases between the two germline ends. The CDR3 is 17 residues long. From germline, CDR1 is SEHNR and CDR2 FQNEAQ (reference sequence). DNA for the CDR3: TGTGCCAGCAGCGATATAAGGAGGAGGGAGATCCAAGAGACCCAGTACTTC. It specifies CASSDIRRREIQETQYF.

This clonotype was detected a few times. V usage is TRBV7-2 and J usage is TRBJ2-7, with D perhaps matching TRBD1 (5 bases). V lost 2 bases and J 7 bases, leaving 12 bases between the germline ends. The CDR3 has 13 amino acids. Germline lookup yields CDR1 SGHTA and CDR2 FQGNSA. DNA for the CDR3: TGTGCCAGCAGCTTATCCAGGGTCAATGAGCAGTACTTC. This sequence encodes CASSLSRVNEQYF.

The chain couples TRBV20-1 to TRBJ2-5; tentative D call: TRBD1 (5 bases). The CDR3 totals 13 residues. In germline, CDR1 is DFQATT, CDR2 SNEGSKA (reference sequence). V shed 4 bases and J shed 1 base, with 10 bases lying between them. Here the CDR3 DNA reads TGCAGTGCTAAAGGGGCAGGCCAAGAGACCCAGTACTTC. Translating gives CSAKGAGQETQYF.

The V gene is TRBV12-3 or TRBV12-4, the J gene TRBJ2-3, with D possibly being TRBD2 (6 bases). V was clipped by 5 bases and J by 5 bases, with 17 bases between them. The CDR3 is 15 residues long. The CDR3 nucleotides are TGTGCCAGCAGTCGACTTTTGGCGGGGAAAGATACGCAGTATTTT. It codes for CASSRLLAGKDTQYF.

The J gene is TRBJ1-2, the V gene TRBV20-1; the D is unclear. The CDR3 covers 12 residues. Trimming stripped 7 bases from V and 4 bases from J, with 13 bases between. Looked up from germline, CDR1 is DFQATT and CDR2 is SNEGSKA (reference sequence). DNA for the CDR3: TGCAGTGTCCTAGGCACAACCTATGGCTACACCTTC. This encodes CSVLGTTYGYTF.